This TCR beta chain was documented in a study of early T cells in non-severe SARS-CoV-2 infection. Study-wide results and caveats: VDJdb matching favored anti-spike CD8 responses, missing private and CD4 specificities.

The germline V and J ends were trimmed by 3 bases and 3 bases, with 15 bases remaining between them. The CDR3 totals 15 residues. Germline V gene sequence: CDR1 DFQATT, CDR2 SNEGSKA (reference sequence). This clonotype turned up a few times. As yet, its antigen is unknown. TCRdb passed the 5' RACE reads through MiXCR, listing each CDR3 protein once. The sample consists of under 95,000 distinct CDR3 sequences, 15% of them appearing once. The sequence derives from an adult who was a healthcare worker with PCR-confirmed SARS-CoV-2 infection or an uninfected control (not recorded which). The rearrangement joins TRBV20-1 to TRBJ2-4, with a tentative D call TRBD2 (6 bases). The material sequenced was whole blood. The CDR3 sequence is CSASHPSGDKNIQYF. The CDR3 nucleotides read TGCAGTGCTAGCCACCCTTCGGGGGACAAAAACATTCAGTACTTC.